This T cell receptor beta chain was identified in a study of blood T cell repertoires in COVID-19 (dated by TCRdb to 2020 to 2021). Study-level background: The collaborator samples originated in the United States, Italy and Spain and spanned the acute and convalescent phases of COVID-19. The prospective study material was composed of cDNA or gDNA derived from T cells, B-cell-depleted T cells, or PBMCs. The dataset comprised deeply sampled blood TCRbeta repertoires from subjects exposed to, actively infected with, or recovered from COVID-19. The repertoires were released in a freely available public database meant as a resource for research on the immune response to SARS-CoV-2. The samples were drawn from two sources: the first 160 participants of the ongoing ImmuneRACE study, and fewer than 1,500 subjects contributed by 6 global collaborators. The sample metadata nearly always contained a de-identified subject ID, COVID-19 status, age in years and sex. HLA class I and class II types, where available, came from metadata supplied by the sample provider rather than from assay-based typing. Here is what the overall study found, with its caveats: The amount of clinical and demographic metadata varied by source and participant and was provided uncurated.

The immunoSEQ Assay, a bias-controlled multiplex PCR, was used to amplify TCRbeta CDR3 regions from genomic DNA. For the original study's pipeline: Nucleated cell counts per sample were estimated from amplification of reference gene primers within the assay. Sequence reads were collapsed and filtered to measure the absolute abundance of every unique TCRbeta CDR3 rearrangement. For each sample, productive Simpson clonality was calculated as the square root of Simpson's diversity index across productive rearrangements. TCRdb mirrors the immuneACCESS table, restricted to in-frame sequences. Some clones are absent from its copies; in checked studies, under half trace to an unresolved V gene, and the reason for the others is unknown. V, J and clone size are taken as reported in that table, and D and trimming were inferred from the DNA itself. The sample contains some 74,000 clones, 80% of them found a single time. The top ten clonotypes cover approximately 12% of the sample.

From a lookup of the germline V gene (reference sequence), CDR1 and CDR2 are LGHDT and YNNKEL. Spanning cysteine to phenylalanine, the CDR3 consists of 18 amino acids. The kept DNA is CDR3 alone, 54 bases in frame from the first base. V has 5 bases trimmed and J has 5 bases trimmed; junction bases matching no gene number 16. In this sample, this clone turned up once. This clone's antigen is unknown. Base quality data are lacking; no much larger clone is found one base away. Whole blood was collected in K2EDTA tubes by collaborating institutions according to the institutions' own protocols. For TCRbeta analysis, collaborators shipped samples as frozen whole blood, isolated PBMCs, or DNA extracted from either of those sample types.

The sequenced sample was peripheral blood. The receptor's source is a human donor in a cohort sampled during active COVID-19. The chain is made from TRBV3-1 (or the pseudogene TRBV3-2) and TRBJ1-5; TRBD1 lines up with 9 middle nucleotides. The CDR3 region: CASSSTGTGYFGDQPQHF. The bases read TGTGCCAGCAGCTCTACCGGGACAGGGTATTTTGGGGATCAGCCCCAGCATTTT.